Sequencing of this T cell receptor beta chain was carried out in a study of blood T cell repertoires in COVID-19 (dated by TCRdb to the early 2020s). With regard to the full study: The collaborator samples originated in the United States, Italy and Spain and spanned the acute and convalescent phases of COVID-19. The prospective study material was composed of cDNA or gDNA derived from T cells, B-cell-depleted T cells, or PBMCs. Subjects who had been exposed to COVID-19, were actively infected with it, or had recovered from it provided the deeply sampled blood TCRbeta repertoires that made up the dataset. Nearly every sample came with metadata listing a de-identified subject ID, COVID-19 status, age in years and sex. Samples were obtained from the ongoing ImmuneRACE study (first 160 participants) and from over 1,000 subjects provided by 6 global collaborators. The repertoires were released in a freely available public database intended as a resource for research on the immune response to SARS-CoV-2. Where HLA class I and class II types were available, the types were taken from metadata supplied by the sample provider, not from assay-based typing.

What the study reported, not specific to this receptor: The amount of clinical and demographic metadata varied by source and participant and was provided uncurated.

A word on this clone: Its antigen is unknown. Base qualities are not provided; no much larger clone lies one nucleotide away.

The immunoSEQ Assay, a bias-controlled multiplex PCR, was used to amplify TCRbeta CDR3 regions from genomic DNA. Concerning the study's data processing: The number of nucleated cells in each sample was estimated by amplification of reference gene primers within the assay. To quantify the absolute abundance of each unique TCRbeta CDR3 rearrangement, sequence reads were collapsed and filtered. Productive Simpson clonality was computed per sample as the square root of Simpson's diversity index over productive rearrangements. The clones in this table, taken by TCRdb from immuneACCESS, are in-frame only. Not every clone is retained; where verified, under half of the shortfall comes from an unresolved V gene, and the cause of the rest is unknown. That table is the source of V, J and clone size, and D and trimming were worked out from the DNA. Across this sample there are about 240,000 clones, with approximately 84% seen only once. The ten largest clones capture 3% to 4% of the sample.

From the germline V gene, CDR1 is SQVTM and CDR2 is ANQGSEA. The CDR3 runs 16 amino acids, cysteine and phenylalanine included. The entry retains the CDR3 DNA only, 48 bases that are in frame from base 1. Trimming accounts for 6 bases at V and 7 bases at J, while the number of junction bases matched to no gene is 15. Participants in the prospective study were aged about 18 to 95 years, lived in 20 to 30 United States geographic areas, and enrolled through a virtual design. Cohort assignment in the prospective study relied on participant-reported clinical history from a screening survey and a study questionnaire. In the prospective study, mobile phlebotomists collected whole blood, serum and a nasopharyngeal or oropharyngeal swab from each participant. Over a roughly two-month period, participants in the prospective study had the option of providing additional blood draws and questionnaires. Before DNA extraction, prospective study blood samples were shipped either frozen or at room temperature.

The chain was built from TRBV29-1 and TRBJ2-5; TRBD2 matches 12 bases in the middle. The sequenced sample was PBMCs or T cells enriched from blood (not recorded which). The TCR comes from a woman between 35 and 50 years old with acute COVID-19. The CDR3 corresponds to CSVPPASGRAIGTQYF. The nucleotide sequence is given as TGCAGCGTCCCGCCCGCTAGCGGGAGGGCGATTGGGACCCAGTACTTC.